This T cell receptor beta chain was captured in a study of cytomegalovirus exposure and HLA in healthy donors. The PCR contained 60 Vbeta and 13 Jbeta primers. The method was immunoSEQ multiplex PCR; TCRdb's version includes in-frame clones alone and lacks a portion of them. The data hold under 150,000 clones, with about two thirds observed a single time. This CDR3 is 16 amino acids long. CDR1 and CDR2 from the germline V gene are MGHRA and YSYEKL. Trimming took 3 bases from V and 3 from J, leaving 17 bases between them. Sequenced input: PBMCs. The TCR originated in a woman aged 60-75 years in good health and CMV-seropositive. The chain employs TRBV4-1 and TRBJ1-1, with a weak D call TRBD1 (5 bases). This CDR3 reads CASSQSPGLRDTEAFF. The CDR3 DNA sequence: TGCGCCAGCAGCCAGTCACCGGGACTGCGGGACACTGAAGCTTTCTTT.